The 2 T cell receptor beta chains below were found in one sample sequenced in a study of OX40 agonist ivuxolimab in advanced cancers. Here immunoSEQ multiplex PCR was the method, and the copy in TCRdb shows in-frame clones only, minus some. The data hold fewer than 80,000 clones, with around 89% observed a single time. Specimen: CD4+ or CD8+ T cells sorted from blood, collected in a trial of the OX40 agonist ivuxolimab. These receptors were obtained from an adult with an advanced solid tumor such as melanoma, head and neck, liver or kidney cancer.

The chain links TRBV5-4 to TRBJ2-2, with D maybe TRBD2 (5 bases). The CDR3 has 16 residues. V was clipped by 2 bases and J by 0 bases, with 11 bases between them. Germline V lookup: CDR1 SGHNT, CDR2 YYREEE (reference sequence). CDR3 sequence reads: CASSLHGGANTGELFF. The CDR3 DNA reads as TGTGCCAGCAGCTTACATGGAGGAGCGAACACCGGGGAGCTGTTTTTT.

The chain recombines TRBV7-2 with TRBJ1-4, with D perhaps TRBD1 (5 bases). Germline V gene data show CDR1 as SGHTA and CDR2 as FQGNSA. V lost 2 bases to trimming and J lost 0 bases, with 13 bases between them. This CDR3 has 17 amino acids. The CDR3 here is CASSLRGPGATNEKLFF. CDR3 coding DNA: TGTGCCAGCAGCTTAAGGGGACCAGGCGCAACTAATGAAAAACTGTTTTTT.